Shown below are 2 T cell receptor beta chains from a single sample sequenced in a study of blood T cell repertoires in COVID-19. Measured with immunoSEQ multiplex PCR; TCRdb has only the in-frame clones, and not every one. Of tens of thousands of clones in the sample, 79% are singletons; the top ten hold about 26%. Sequencing was performed on peripheral blood. The receptors stem from a man between 60 and 70 years old with active or convalescent COVID-19.

This chain links TRBV4-2 with TRBJ2-5; D not certain. In germline, CDR1 is LGHNA, CDR2 YNFKEQ. V dropped 1 base and J dropped 4 bases, with 10 bases sitting between them. The CDR3 has 14 residues. The CDR3 sequence is CASSQGPGRETQYF. Here the CDR3 DNA reads TGTGCCAGCAGCCAAGGCCCAGGCCGAGAGACCCAGTACTTC.

The chain uses TRBV10-3 and TRBJ2-2; the match to TRBD1 covers 7 bases. Unmatched junction bases numbered 6, after V lost 3 bases and J lost 5 bases. Germline CDR1 ENHRY, CDR2 SYGVKD. The CDR3 extends over 15 amino acids. Here the CDR3 reads CAISEWTGDTGELFF. The CDR3 coding sequence is TGTGCCATCAGTGAATGGACAGGTGATACCGGGGAGCTGTTTTTT.